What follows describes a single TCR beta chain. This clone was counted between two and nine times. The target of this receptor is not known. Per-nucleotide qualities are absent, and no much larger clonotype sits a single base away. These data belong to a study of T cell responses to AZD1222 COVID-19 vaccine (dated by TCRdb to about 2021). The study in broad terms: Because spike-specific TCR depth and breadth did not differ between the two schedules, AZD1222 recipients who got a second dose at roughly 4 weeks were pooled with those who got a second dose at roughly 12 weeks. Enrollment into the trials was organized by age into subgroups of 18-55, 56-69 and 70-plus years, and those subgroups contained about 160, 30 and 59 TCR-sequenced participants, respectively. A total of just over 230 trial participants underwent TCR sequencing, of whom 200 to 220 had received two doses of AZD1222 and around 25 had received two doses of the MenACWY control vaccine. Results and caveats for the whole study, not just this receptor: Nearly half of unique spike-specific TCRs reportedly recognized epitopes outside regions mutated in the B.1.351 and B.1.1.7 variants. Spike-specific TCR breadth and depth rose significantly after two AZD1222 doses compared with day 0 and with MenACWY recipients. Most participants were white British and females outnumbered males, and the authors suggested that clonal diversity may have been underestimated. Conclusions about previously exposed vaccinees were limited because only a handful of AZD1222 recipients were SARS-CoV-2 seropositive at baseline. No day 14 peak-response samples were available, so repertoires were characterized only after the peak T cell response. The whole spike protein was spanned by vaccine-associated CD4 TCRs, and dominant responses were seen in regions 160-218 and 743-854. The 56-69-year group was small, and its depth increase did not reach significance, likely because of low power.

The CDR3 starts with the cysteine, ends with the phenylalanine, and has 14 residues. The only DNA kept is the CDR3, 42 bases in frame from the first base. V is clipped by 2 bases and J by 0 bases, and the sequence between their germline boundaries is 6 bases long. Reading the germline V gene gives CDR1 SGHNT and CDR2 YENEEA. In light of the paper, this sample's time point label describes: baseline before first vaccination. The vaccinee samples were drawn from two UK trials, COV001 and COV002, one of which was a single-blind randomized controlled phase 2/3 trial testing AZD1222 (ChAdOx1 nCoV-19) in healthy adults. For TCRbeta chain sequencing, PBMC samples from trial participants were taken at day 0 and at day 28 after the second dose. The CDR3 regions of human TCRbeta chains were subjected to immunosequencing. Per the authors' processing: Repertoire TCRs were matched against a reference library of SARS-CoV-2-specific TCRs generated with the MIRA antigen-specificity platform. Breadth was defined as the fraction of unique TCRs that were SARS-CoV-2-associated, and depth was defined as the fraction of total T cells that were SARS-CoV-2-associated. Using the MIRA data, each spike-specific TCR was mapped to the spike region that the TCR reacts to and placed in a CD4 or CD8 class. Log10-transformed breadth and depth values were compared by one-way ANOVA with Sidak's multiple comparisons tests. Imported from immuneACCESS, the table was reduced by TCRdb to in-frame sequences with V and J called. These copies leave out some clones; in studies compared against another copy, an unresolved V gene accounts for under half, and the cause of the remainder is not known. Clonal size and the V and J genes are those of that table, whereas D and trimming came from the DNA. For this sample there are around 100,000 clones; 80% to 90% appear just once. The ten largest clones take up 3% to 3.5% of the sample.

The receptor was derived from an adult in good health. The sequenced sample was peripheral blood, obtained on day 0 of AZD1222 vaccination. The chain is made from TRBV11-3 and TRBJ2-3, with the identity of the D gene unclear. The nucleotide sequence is TGTGCCAGCAGCTTAACGACTAGCACAGATACGCAGTATTTT. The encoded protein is CASSLTTSTDTQYF. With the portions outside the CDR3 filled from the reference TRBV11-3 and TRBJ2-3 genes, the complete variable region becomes EAGVVQSPRYKIIEKKQPVAFWCNPISGHNTLYWYLQNLGQGPELLIRYENEEAVDDSQLPKDRFSAERLKGVDSTLKIQPAELGDSAVYLCASSLTTSTDTQYFGPGTRLTVL.